This T cell receptor beta chain is from a study of blood T cell repertoires in COVID-19. From germline, CDR1 is SNHLY and CDR2 FYNNEI. This CDR3 spans 13 amino acids. The junction had 11 bases not matched to a gene; V was cut back by 8 bases and J by 8 bases. How the authors handled the data: Reference gene primers were amplified, and this amplification served to estimate nucleated cell counts. The method was immunoSEQ multiplex PCR; TCRdb's version includes in-frame clones alone and lacks a portion of them. V and J calls and clone size follow that table, whereas D and trimming were derived from the DNA. The table has 180,000 or so clones, 86% seen once.

Input material: PBMCs or T cells enriched from blood (not recorded which). The chain combines TRBV2 with TRBJ1-2; 7 bases agree with TRBD1. The receptor was derived from a man aged 35 to 55 with acute COVID-19. DNA of the CDR3: TGTGCCAGCGCCACCCGAAGGACAGGAGGCTACACCTTC. As protein: CASATRRTGGYTF.